This T cell receptor beta chain was captured in a study of beta chain features in type 1 diabetes. Study-level points and caveats: Among all four CD4+ subsets, Type 1 diabetes patients had TCRB CDR3s that were moderately but significantly shorter.

The CDR3 consists of 16 residues. V dropped 1 base and J dropped 7 bases, with 17 bases sitting between them. CDR1 SGHNT and CDR2 YYREEE come from the germline V gene (reference sequence). Reverse transcription of all isolated RNA meant that expressed TCRB transcripts were sequenced. Sequencing used immunoSEQ multiplex PCR; TCRdb keeps in-frame clones, though not all of them. The sample has roughly 150,000 clones, approximately 9.1% seen once; the top ten hold roughly 0.7%. As for this clone: Its antigen is unknown.

The clonotype was recovered from a woman aged 30 to 39 with type 1 diabetes. The chain couples TRBV5-4 to TRBJ1-4, with D maybe TRBD1 (6 bases). The sequenced sample consisted of central memory CD4+ T cells from blood. This chain's CDR3 is CASSLFLDSKTEKLFF. The DNA for the CDR3 is TGTGCCAGCAGCTTGTTCCTGGACAGCAAAACTGAAAAACTGTTTTTT.